This TCR beta chain was sequenced for a study of tumor-infiltrating lymphocytes in primary liver carcinoma. Study-wide background: Male and female patients aged 30 to 69 years made up the cohort.

CDR1 and CDR2 (germline): SQVTM, ANQGSEA. This CDR3 has 14 residues. The investigators made TCR beta cDNA from about 500 ng total RNA, using a constant-region primer. Slightly modified ARM-PCR served as the procedure for the TCR beta libraries. These libraries came from three rounds of nested multiplex PCR. A C-beta reverse primer was combined with TRBV1-TRBV30 forward primers in the first two PCR rounds, and each round had approximately 9 cycles. TCRdb reprocessed the multiplex PCR reads via MiXCR and lists one record per CDR3 protein. The table includes approximately 53,000 distinct CDR3 sequences, around 82% detected once. Taking about 19-32 mg of unsorted bulk tissue, the authors co-extracted RNA and DNA.

The source of this sequence is a man between 40 and 49 years old with primary liver carcinoma and hepatitis B virus infection. Specimen: liver tumor tissue from sampling region 5. Subset specified: tumor region T5, tumor centre. The chain recombines TRBV29-1 with TRBJ2-1; 11 bases are a match to TRBD1. The chain's CDR3 is CSVTRDRGYNEQFF. The CDR3 nucleotides are TGCAGTGTCACCCGGGACAGGGGGTACAATGAGCAGTTCTTC.